Presented here are 11 T cell receptor beta chains from one specimen sequenced in a study of synovial regulatory T cells in juvenile arthritis. The data were produced by immunoSEQ multiplex PCR, yet TCRdb's version contains in-frame clones alone and is incomplete. This table lists some 9,800 clones. Sample: Treg cells from blood. Subset described: remaining (HLA-DR-negative) circulating blood Treg cells. The receptors were sampled from a donor between 2 and 29 years old with juvenile idiopathic arthritis.

V and J are TRBV7-9 and TRBJ2-1; TCRdb outputs TRBD2, but without DNA this stays unchecked. Germline CDR1 SEHNR, CDR2 FQNEAQ (reference sequence). This CDR3 is built from 14 residues. There is no recorded DNA. CDR3 residues: CASSLASGIDEQFF.

This chain's CDR3 is CASSVLGLAGGGEQFF. The chain carries TRBV9 and TRBJ2-1; TCRdb picks TRBD2, but there is no DNA to check that call. CDR3 length: 16 residues. No nucleotide data were recorded. Germline V gene lookup returns CDR1 SGDLS and CDR2 YYNGEE. Using reference TRBV9 and TRBJ2-1 for the parts outside the CDR3, the full variable domain is DSGVTQTPKHLITATGQRVTLRCSPRSGDLSVYWYQQSLDQGLQFLIQYYNGEERAKGNILERFSAQQFPDLHSELNLSSLELGDSALYFCASSVLGLAGGGEQFFGPGTRLTVL.

The genes are TRBV18 and TRBJ1-2; there is no DNA to check the TCRdb D call of TRBD1. The CDR3 covers 15 residues. No DNA appears here. From germline, CDR1 is KGHSH and CDR2 LQKENI. CDR3 protein: CASSPPNRGGYGYTF.

This clone counts as medium-sized (0.01 to 0.1%) by frequency. This chain joins TRBV5-5 and TRBJ1-1. Germline CDR1 reads SGHKS; CDR2 reads YYEKEE (reference sequence). The CDR3 has 11 residues. DNA is not recorded here. This CDR3 reads CASSLFLEAFF. The whole variable domain, remainder taken from reference TRBV5-5 and TRBJ1-1, is DAGVTQSPTHLIKTRGQQVTLRCSPISGHKSVSWYQQVLGQGPQFIFQYYEKEERGRGNFPDRFSARQFPNYSSELNVNALLLGDSALYLCASSLFLEAFFGQGTRLTVV.

Its frequency marks this clone as medium-sized. The genes are TRBV19 and TRBJ1-6; the TCRdb D gene call, TRBD1, has no DNA to confirm it. The germline CDR1 and CDR2 sequences are LNHDA and SQIVND (reference sequence). This CDR3 spans 15 amino acids. The record lacks a DNA sequence. CDR3 sequence: CASSPIGTGDSPLHF.

The chain has TRBV4-1 and TRBJ2-3; the TRBD1 assignment by TCRdb is unverifiable without DNA. Per germline, CDR1 MGHRA and CDR2 YSYEKL. The CDR3 has 14 residues. No DNA is listed. CDR3 sequence reads: CASMRDRSTDTQYF.

V and J are TRBV15 and TRBJ2-7; TCRdb picks TRBD1, but there is no DNA to check that call. The germline gives CDR1 LNHNV, CDR2 YYDKDF (reference sequence). This CDR3 contains 15 residues. The coding DNA is unavailable. The CDR3 here is CATSRGRDRGYEQYF.

The J gene is TRBJ2-3, the V gene TRBV19; TCRdb's D call, TRBD2, is unchecked because there is no DNA. The germline V gene has CDR1 LNHDA and CDR2 SQIVND (reference sequence). The CDR3 runs to 19 residues. No DNA is given. CDR3 sequence: CASSSGVAGGLRSTDTQYF.

The rearrangement uses TRBV19 and TRBJ1-2; there is no DNA to check the TCRdb D call of TRBD1. Germline values: CDR1 LNHDA, CDR2 SQIVND (reference sequence). The CDR3 extends over 14 amino acids. This entry has no DNA. The CDR3 loop is CASSSQGGNYGYTF.

The V call is TRBV18, the J call TRBJ2-2; as DNA is missing, the TRBD2 call by TCRdb cannot be tested. CDR3 size: 18 residues. No nucleotide data were recorded. In germline, CDR1 is KGHSH, CDR2 LQKENI. This CDR3 is CASSYLQTSPANTGELFF.

The V and J genes are TRBV7-8 and TRBJ2-7; the D call of TRBD2 rests on TCRdb alone, since no DNA is present to check it. This CDR3 region has 14 residues. The nucleotide record is missing. Germline V gene lookup returns CDR1 SGHVS and CDR2 FQNEAQ. CDR3 amino acids: CASSLLAGAYEQYF.